The T cell receptor beta chain described here comes from a study of blood T cell repertoires in COVID-19. Assay used: immunoSEQ multiplex PCR; TCRdb lists only in-frame clones, some missing. The data show some 400,000 clones, 80% to 95% seen once. Participants classified as exposed had met a COVID-19 case within 2 weeks before study entry. The sequence was collected from a woman aged 35 to 49 who had been exposed to COVID-19. The sequenced sample was PBMCs or T cells enriched from blood (not recorded which).

CDR3 protein: CASSPQGGPYNEQFF. The CDR3 nucleotides are TGTGCCAGCAGCCCGCAGGGGGGCCCCTACAATGAGCAGTTCTTC. J is TRBJ2-1 and V is TRBV7-8, with D possibly TRBD1 on 7 matching bases. The CDR3 has 15 amino acids. Trimming stripped 5 bases from V and 2 bases from J, with 13 bases between. The germline V gene encodes CDR1 SGHVS and CDR2 FQNEAQ.